This note documents a single TCR beta chain sequence. Its antigen remains unidentified. Base qualities were left out, and no much larger clone turns up one base away. The germline V gene (reference sequence) supplies CDR1 SEHNR and CDR2 FQNEAQ. The CDR3 sequence holds 14 residues, the cysteine and phenylalanine included. Only CDR3 DNA is held: 42 bases, read in frame from base 1. The germline V end is reduced by 7 bases and the J end by 3 bases; junction bases left unmatched: 5. The sample belongs to a study of T cell responses to AZD1222 COVID-19 vaccine (dated by TCRdb to the early 2020s). Regarding the study in general: AZD1222 recipients given second doses at about 4 weeks or at about 12 weeks were pooled, since spike-specific TCR depth and breadth were not found to differ between the two schedules. TCR sequencing was performed for 233 trial participants, of whom around 210 were given two doses of AZD1222 and 26 were given two doses of MenACWY control vaccine. Trial participants were enrolled into age subgroups of 18-55, 56-69 and 70-plus years, which contained around 150, 28 and 57 TCR-sequenced participants, respectively. Overall results and qualifications from the work: No day 14 peak-response samples were available, so repertoires were characterized only after the peak T cell response. The 56-69-year group was small, and its depth increase did not reach significance, likely because of low power. Conclusions about previously exposed vaccinees are limited, since just five or six AZD1222 recipients were seropositive for SARS-CoV-2 at baseline. After two AZD1222 doses, both the breadth and the depth of spike-specific TCRs were significantly higher than at day 0 and than in MenACWY recipients. Reportedly, almost half of the unique spike-specific TCRs recognized epitopes lying outside the regions that are mutated in the B.1.351 and B.1.1.7 variants. Participants were mostly white British and included more females than males, and it was suggested by the authors that clonal diversity may have been underestimated. Vaccine-associated CD4 TCRs spanned the whole spike protein, with dominant responses in regions 160-218 and 743-854.

This sample's time point label indicates: baseline before first vaccination. The vaccinee samples were drawn from two UK trials, COV001 and COV002, one of which was a single-blind randomized controlled phase 2/3 trial testing AZD1222 (ChAdOx1 nCoV-19) in healthy adults. For TCRbeta chain sequencing, PBMC samples were collected from trial participants at day 0 and at day 28 after the second dose. The CDR3 regions of human TCRbeta chains were analyzed by immunosequencing. Processing in the source paper ran as follows. TCRs in the repertoires were compared against a reference library of SARS-CoV-2-specific TCRs that had been generated with the MIRA antigen-specificity platform. Breadth was defined as the fraction of unique TCRs that were SARS-CoV-2-associated, and depth was defined as the fraction of total T cells that were SARS-CoV-2-associated. Using the MIRA data, each spike-specific TCR was mapped to the spike region that the TCR reacts to and placed in a CD4 or CD8 class. Log10-transformed breadth and depth values were compared by one-way ANOVA with Sidak's multiple comparisons tests. TCRdb stores this immuneACCESS table with in-frame sequences only. Part of the clones is absent; in the studies checked, under half of the shortfall reflects unresolved V genes, and no reason is known for the rest. V and J calls and clone size follow that table, whereas D and trimming were derived from the DNA. The sample contains roughly 85,000 clones, 86% of them found a single time. The ten biggest clones cover 6.5% to 7.5% of the sample.

This material consisted of peripheral blood, taken on day 0 of AZD1222 vaccination. This receptor was identified in an adult in good health. The chain links TRBV7-9 with TRBJ1-4; 7 bases in the junction line up with TRBD1. CDR3 region: CASKQGGANEKLFF. The sequenced DNA: TGTGCCAGCAAGCAGGGGGGAGCTAATGAAAAACTGTTTTTT.